Presented here are 26 T cell receptor beta chains from one specimen sequenced in a study of T cell responses to AZD1222 COVID-19 vaccine. Generated by immunoSEQ multiplex PCR, the TCRdb table keeps only in-frame clones and is missing some. Of 150,000 to 180,000 clones listed, 88% were seen once; the top ten hold around 3.2%. The sample was peripheral blood, taken on day 0 of AZD1222 vaccination. The receptors stem from an adult in good health.

This chain uses TRBV6-5 with TRBJ1-4, with TRBD1 matching over 9 bases. This CDR3 spans 15 amino acids. V lost 4 bases, J lost 4 bases, and 4 bases stayed unmatched. CDR1 is MNHEY, CDR2 SVGAGI, per germline. The CDR3 is CASSSQGAGNEKLFF. DNA of the CDR3: TGTGCCAGCAGTTCACAGGGGGCGGGTAATGAAAAACTGTTTTTT.

The chain uses TRBV9 and TRBJ1-6; 7 positions agree with TRBD1. Germline-derived CDR1 and CDR2 are SGDLS and YYNGEE. V shed 2 bases and J 7 bases; nucleotides not matched to a gene: 9. The length of the CDR3 is 16 residues. The CDR3 protein is CASSVGEGTANSPLHF. DNA for the CDR3: TGTGCCAGCAGCGTGGGGGAAGGGACAGCAAATTCACCCCTCCACTTT.

The chain uses TRBV2 and TRBJ1-5, with D possibly matching TRBD1 (5 bases). Between the trimmed V and J ends, which lost 7 bases and 1 base, there was a span of 14 bases. This CDR3 spans 15 amino acids. Germline V gene lookup returns CDR1 SNHLY and CDR2 FYNNEI. The CDR3 sequence is CASTLGVSSNQPQHF. The CDR3 region has the DNA TGTGCCAGCACTCTGGGGGTTTCGAGCAATCAGCCCCAGCATTTT.

V usage is TRBV4-3 and J usage is TRBJ1-2, with 8 bases aligning to TRBD1. Germline CDR1 and CDR2: LGHNA and YSLEER. The ends lost 0 bases at V and 7 bases at J; junction bases unmatched: 13. The length of the CDR3 is 17 residues. In DNA, the CDR3 is TGCGCCAGCAGCCAAGAGGGTTTACCGGGACAGGTGGCTGGCTACACCTTC. Protein product: CASSQEGLPGQVAGYTF.

The chain links TRBV28 to TRBJ1-1; the match to TRBD1 covers 7 bases. V shed 4 bases, J shed 11 bases, and the junction held 7 bases outside the gene matches. The CDR3 sequence is 12 residues long. Germline V gene sequence: CDR1 MDHEN, CDR2 SYDVKM. CDR3 sequence: CASSSRGRMAFF. In DNA, the CDR3 is TGTGCCAGCAGTTCAAGGGGGCGGATGGCTTTCTTT.

This chain uses TRBV19 with TRBJ1-1, with 7 bases fitting TRBD1. The CDR3 is made up of 14 amino acids. Per the germline V gene, CDR1 is LNHDA and CDR2 is SQIVND (reference sequence). Trimming at V came to 6 bases and at J to 10 bases, leaving 14 bases not matched to a gene. The CDR3 nucleotides are TGTGCCAGTAGAGACCCCGGGACAGCTCTGAGAGCTTTCTTT. Translated: CASRDPGTALRAFF.

The genes are TRBV3-1 (or the pseudogene TRBV3-2) and TRBJ2-1; 9 nucleotides align to TRBD1. Trimming cost V 1 base and J 4 bases; bases outside gene matches: 2. The germline V gene encodes CDR1 LGHDT and CDR2 YNNKEL (reference sequence). The CDR3 length is 15 residues. CDR3 loop: CASSQAGQGYNEQFF. CDR3 DNA: TGTGCCAGCAGCCAAGCAGGACAGGGGTACAATGAGCAGTTCTTC.

CDR3 in amino acids: CASSGFTGGTQLNEKLFF. CDR3 nucleotides: TGTGCCAGCAGCGGATTCACAGGGGGCACCCAACTTAATGAAAAACTGTTTTTT. The chain couples TRBV9 to TRBJ1-4; TRBD1 aligns across 9 bases. Germline assignment: CDR1 SGDLS and CDR2 YYNGEE. The CDR3 is 18 amino acids. Trimming removed 3 bases from V and 4 bases from J; junction bases left unmatched: 13.

The V and J genes are TRBV28 and TRBJ1-6; D call uncertain. The germline CDR1 and CDR2 sequences are MDHEN and SYDVKM. The CDR3 contains 14 residues. V was clipped by 6 bases and J by 7 bases, with 13 bases between them. In DNA form, the CDR3 reads TGTGCCAGCAGGGCTTGGGTTGGAAATTCACCCCTCCACTTT. It codes for CASRAWVGNSPLHF.

CDR3 protein: CAISESHRDNSPLHF. DNA of the CDR3: TGTGCCATCAGTGAGTCGCACAGGGATAATTCACCCCTCCACTTT. The V gene is TRBV10-3, the J gene TRBJ1-6; TRBD1 might be the D (6 bases). The CDR3 has 15 amino acids. Germline CDR1 is ENHRY and CDR2 is SYGVKD. The V gene lost 0 bases and the J gene lost 5 bases, with 8 bases spanning the gap.

The CDR3: CASSLRQAYGYTF. CDR3 DNA sequence: TGTGCCAGCAGCCTAAGACAGGCCTATGGCTACACCTTC. The chain carries TRBV6-5 and TRBJ1-2; D is possibly TRBD1 (6 bases). The germline gives CDR1 MNHEY, CDR2 SVGAGI. CDR3 length: 13 residues. The V end lost 6 bases, the J end lost 4 bases, and 12 bases lay between the germline ends.

The rearrangement joins TRBV11-2 to TRBJ2-2, with D possibly being TRBD1 (5 bases). The V gene lost 5 bases and the J gene lost 4 bases, with 17 bases spanning the gap. Germline values: CDR1 SGHAT, CDR2 FQNNGV. The CDR3 is 16 residues long. CDR3 DNA sequence: TGTGCCAGCAGCCGAGCCCCAGGGCTTGGCACCGGGGAGCTGTTTTTT. Encoded protein: CASSRAPGLGTGELFF.

This clone was observed a handful of times. The chain joins TRBV6-2 or TRBV6-3 to TRBJ1-5; D gene ambiguous. Deletions cut 2 bases from V and 0 bases from J, with 5 bases between. Per the germline V gene, CDR1 is MNHEY and CDR2 is SVGEGT. This CDR3 contains 14 residues. CDR3 in amino acids: CASSYGASNQPQHF. The CDR3 nucleotides are TGTGCCAGCAGTTACGGTGCTAGCAATCAGCCCCAGCATTTT.

This chain joins TRBV20-1 and TRBJ1-4; D is uncertain. Per the germline V gene, CDR1 is DFQATT and CDR2 is SNEGSKA (reference sequence). The CDR3 length is 12 residues. The V gene lost 3 bases and the J gene lost 5 bases, with 7 bases spanning the gap. The CDR3 DNA is TGCAGTGCTAGTGCCCGCAATGAAAAACTGTTTTTT. This translates into CSASARNEKLFF.

The count of this clone is one. CDR3 residues: CASRGGGGNEQFF. CDR3 DNA: TGTGCCAGCAGAGGGGGCGGGGGCAATGAGCAGTTCTTC. The J gene is TRBJ2-1, the V gene TRBV6-5, with D perhaps given as TRBD1 or TRBD2 (7 bases each). This CDR3 is 13 amino acids long. V dropped 6 bases and J dropped 6 bases, with 12 bases sitting between them. Germline assignment: CDR1 MNHEY and CDR2 SVGAGI.

The genes are TRBV12-3 or TRBV12-4 and TRBJ2-1; D not certain. This CDR3 is built from 12 residues. The V gene lost 5 bases and the J gene lost 8 bases, with 10 bases spanning the gap. As DNA, the CDR3 is TGTGCCAGCAGTCCGGGTGATGATGAGCAGTTCTTC. Protein product: CASSPGDDEQFF.

The chain employs TRBV5-1 and TRBJ2-7; 9 bases are shared with TRBD1. Looked up from germline, CDR1 is SGHRS and CDR2 is YFSETQ. With 2 bases clipped from V and 3 bases from J, the junction kept 6 bases outside the gene matches. The CDR3 totals 15 residues. DNA for the CDR3: TGCGCCAGCAGCTTCAGGACAGGGGCGGTCTACGAGCAGTACTTC. Its translation is CASSFRTGAVYEQYF.

The rearrangement uses TRBV10-3 and TRBJ1-2; maybe TRBD1 (6 bases). The CDR3 runs to 13 residues. Trimming took off 6 bases at V and 2 bases at J, with 10 bases between the two ends. Germline CDR1 reads ENHRY; CDR2 reads SYGVKD. CDR3: CAIRPQGNYGYTF. CDR3 coding DNA: TGTGCCATCAGGCCACAGGGAAACTATGGCTACACCTTC.

This chain connects TRBV23-1 to TRBJ2-7, with D hard to call. TRBV23-1 carries the ORF label, with uncertain function. Between the trimmed V and J ends, which lost 2 bases and 4 bases, there was a span of 18 bases. The CDR3 is 16 amino acids. CDR3 nucleotides: TGCGCCAGCAGTCAACCCGGACCCCCGGCGTATTACGAGCAGTACTTC. It is translated as CASSQPGPPAYYEQYF.

For this clone: The same CDR3 can be traced to other DNA sequences in this sample. The chain is built from TRBV6-5 and TRBJ1-5, with a weak D call TRBD1 (5 bases). Trimming left V 2 bases short and J 0 bases short, with 5 bases between. The CDR3 totals 14 residues. Germline CDR1 reads MNHEY; CDR2 reads SVGAGI. Here the CDR3 reads CASSYGGSNQPQHF. For the CDR3, the DNA is TGTGCCAGCAGTTACGGGGGTAGCAATCAGCCCCAGCATTTT.

In this sample, this clone turned up a few times. The chain is built from TRBV6-2 or TRBV6-3 and TRBJ2-7, with 8 bases aligning to TRBD1. The CDR3 consists of 14 residues. Per the germline V gene, CDR1 is MNHEY and CDR2 is SVGEGT. J gave up 6 bases and V 2 bases, and 6 bases lay outside the gene matches. The CDR3 reads CASSYLGQEGEQYF. DNA for the CDR3: TGTGCCAGCAGTTACCTGGGACAGGAGGGCGAGCAGTACTTC.

This clone has more than one count but fewer than ten. The V gene is TRBV19, the J gene TRBJ2-7; 7 bases are shared with TRBD1. Germline V CDR1 and CDR2: LNHDA, SQIVND (reference sequence). J gave up 5 bases and V 5 bases, and 6 bases lay outside the gene matches. This CDR3 is 13 amino acids long. The CDR3 coding sequence is TGTGCCAGTAGTCTCCGGACAGGAGACGAGCAGTACTTC. It codes for CASSLRTGDEQYF.

The chain links TRBV7-2 to TRBJ2-7; D is unresolved. CDR3 length equals 13 residues. The V gene's germline CDR1 is SGHTA and CDR2 FQGNSA. Trimming shortened V by 3 bases and J by 7 bases, and 13 bases separated the two germline ends. The CDR3 DNA follows: TGTGCCAGCAGCTTGCAGGTGGTCGGAGAGCAGTACTTC. Translation: CASSLQVVGEQYF.

The V call is TRBV7-8, the J call TRBJ1-3; TRBD1 agrees at 8 bases. The J segment lost 0 bases and the V segment lost 5 bases, leaving 18 bases of the junction unmatched. This CDR3 region has 20 residues. Germline values: CDR1 SGHVS, CDR2 FQNEAQ. The CDR3 protein is CASSHKRGTGGYSSGNTIYF. CDR3 in DNA: TGTGCCAGCAGCCATAAGAGGGGGACAGGAGGTTATTCCTCTGGAAACACCATATATTTT.

The table lists this clone with a count of one. V gene TRBV4-3 combines with J gene TRBJ2-2; D gene ambiguous. Germline values: CDR1 LGHNA, CDR2 YSLEER. Between the trimmed V and J ends, which lost 0 bases and 6 bases, there was a span of 17 bases. The CDR3 spans 17 residues. The CDR3 region is CASSQDSSSSVPGELFF. In DNA form, the CDR3 reads TGCGCCAGCAGCCAAGATTCTTCTAGTTCGGTTCCCGGGGAGCTGTTTTTT.

Notes on this clone: This CDR3 is also generated by other DNA sequences in the sample. This chain links TRBV2 with TRBJ2-5; D remains ambiguous. CDR1 is SNHLY and CDR2 is FYNNEI in the germline V gene. Trimming removed 2 bases at V and 5 bases at J, with 3 bases between. CDR3 size: 11 residues. CDR3 DNA: TGTGCCAGCAGTGAACTTGAGACCCAGTACTTC. Translation gives CASSELETQYF.